A selection of T cell receptor beta chains follows, all from one sample in a study of shared clonotypes between healthy human individuals. TCRdb's table, derived via immunoSEQ multiplex PCR, lists solely in-frame clones and lacks some. This table has 450,000 to 500,000 clones, about 80% appearing once. The sequencing input was PBMCs. The receptors stem from a woman aged 35 to 49 in good health. Some clones in this sample may be carry-over from other donors' samples. The CDR3 runs from the conserved cysteine through the conserved F or W. The D gene is left open where the match is weak. Only part of the rows carry a size: once, few, many, or a class if the clone is expanded.

V gene	J gene	CDR3 length	D gene	clone size	CDR3 protein	CDR3 DNA
TRBV7-2	TRBJ2-3	18	TRBD2	few	CASSFSGNAIRTTDTQYF	TGTGCCAGCAGCTTTAGCGGGAACGCAATCAGGACCACAGATACGCAGTATTTT
TRBV6-4	TRBJ2-3	15	.	few	CASSDNGGPTDTQYF	TGTGCCAGCAGCGATAACGGGGGGCCCACAGATACGCAGTATTTT
TRBV6-6	TRBJ1-4	15	.	.	CASSHPGAGDEKLFF	TGTGCCAGCAGTCACCCAGGGGCGGGGGATGAAAAACTGTTTTTT
TRBV7-8	TRBJ1-5	16	.	.	CASSLTQGRGNQPQHF	TGTGCCAGCAGCTTAACCCAAGGACGGGGGAATCAGCCCCAGCATTTT
TRBV27	TRBJ2-3	14	TRBD2	.	CASSVPGGPDTQYF	TGTGCCAGCAGTGTCCCGGGGGGGCCGGATACGCAGTATTTT
TRBV27	TRBJ2-1	16	.	.	CASSLSPPGTYNEQFF	TGTGCCAGCAGCCTATCGCCCCCTGGCACTTACAATGAGCAGTTCTTC
TRBV7-2	TRBJ2-3	14	.	once	CASSPSLVTDTQYF	TGTGCCAGCAGTCCATCACTAGTGACAGATACGCAGTATTTT
TRBV28	TRBJ2-7	15	.	.	CASTPGQVPIREQYF	TGTGCCAGCACCCCTGGGCAGGTCCCTATTCGCGAGCAGTACTTC
TRBV9	TRBJ1-4	13	.	.	CASSVGGNEKLFF	TGTGCCAGCAGCGTAGGAGGGAACGAAAAACTGTTTTTT
TRBV7-3	TRBJ2-1	14	TRBD2	.	CASSPGTSGNEQFF	TGTGCCAGCAGCCCCGGGACTAGCGGCAATGAGCAGTTCTTC
TRBV28	TRBJ1-2	14	.	.	CASRSTGTPYGYTF	TGTGCCAGCAGATCGACCGGGACTCCATATGGCTACACCTTC
TRBV6-1	TRBJ1-6	15	.	.	CASSELSGSNSPLHF	TGTGCCAGCAGTGAGTTATCGGGGTCTAATTCACCCCTCCACTTT
TRBV7-9	TRBJ2-1	16	.	.	CASSLDRGPDYNEQFF	TGTGCCAGCAGCTTAGATCGGGGGCCAGATTACAATGAGCAGTTCTTC
TRBV28	TRBJ1-1	12	.	.	CASSHGQMGAFF	TGTGCCAGCAGTCACGGGCAGATGGGAGCTTTCTTT
TRBV4-2	TRBJ2-1	17	TRBD2	.	CASSQDQSGRTYNEQFF	TGTGCCAGCAGCCAAGATCAAAGCGGGAGGACCTACAATGAGCAGTTCTTC
TRBV6-5	TRBJ2-7	13	.	many	CASRNPDGDEQYF	TGTGCCAGCAGGAACCCGGACGGGGACGAGCAGTACTTC
TRBV19	TRBJ2-6	15	.	.	CASSMDSSGANVLTF	TGTGCCAGTAGTATGGACAGCTCTGGGGCCAACGTCCTGACTTTC
TRBV19	TRBJ1-2	14	TRBD1	once	CASSEAGQLYGYTF	TGTGCCAGTAGTGAAGCGGGACAGCTTTATGGCTACACCTTC
TRBV6-1	TRBJ2-1	17	.	.	CASSEVFPGVTYNEQFF	TGTGCCAGCAGTGAGGTTTTCCCCGGGGTGACCTACAATGAGCAGTTCTTC